Here is one T cell receptor beta chain with its context. The data derive from a study of technical replicates of blood from a handful of donors. Sequencing used immunoSEQ multiplex PCR; TCRdb keeps in-frame clones, though not all of them. In the table there are around 50,000 clones, around 96% of which are singletons. Sequencing was carried out using T cells isolated from PBMCs. The receptor was derived from a human donor in good health.

The CDR3 nucleotides are TGCAGCGCGCAAGAGGGAACTGGAAACACCATATATTTT. Amino acids: CSAQEGTGNTIYF. J is TRBJ1-3 and V is TRBV29-1; no clear D. CDR1 and CDR2 from the germline V gene are SQVTM and ANQGSEA. V was cut by 7 bases and J by 2 bases, with 12 bases left in between. The CDR3 extends over 13 amino acids.